This is a list of T cell receptor beta chains from one sample in a study of T cell responses to AZD1222 COVID-19 vaccine. The protocol was immunoSEQ multiplex PCR, while the TCRdb copy is restricted to in-frame clones and leaves out a portion. The sample yields over 120,000 clones, about 92% seen once. Sequences were derived from peripheral blood, sampled on day 0 of AZD1222 vaccination. The receptors were sampled from an adult in good health. Each CDR3 is given with its conserved first and last residue. Fields, in order: V gene, J gene, D gene, clone size, CDR3 DNA, CDR3 protein. D genes are given only for firm matches. Size is omitted from some rows. Given values are once, few, many or a class for expanded clones.

>TRBV4-1|TRBJ1-2|TRBD1|NA
TGCGCCAGCAGCTCACCCGGGACAGGGGTCGGCTACACCTTC
CASSSPGTGVGYTF
>TRBV2|TRBJ2-1|NA|NA
TGTGCCAGCAGTGCCGGGGGCCGGTCCTACAATGAGCAGTTCTTC
CASSAGGRSYNEQFF
>TRBV6-5|TRBJ1-2|TRBD1|NA
TGTGCCAGCAGACTACAGGGGACGTCTGGTGGCTACACCTTC
CASRLQGTSGGYTF
>TRBV4-1|TRBJ2-7|TRBD2|few
TGCGCCAGCAGCTGGAGGACTAGCGGCTACGAGCAGTACTTC
CASSWRTSGYEQYF
>TRBV19|TRBJ1-4|NA|once
TGTGCCAGTAGTATAAGGGATACAACTAATGAAAAACTGTTTTTT
CASSIRDTTNEKLFF
>TRBV6-2/TRBV6-3|TRBJ2-7|NA|once
TGTGCCAGCAGTGACCGACGGATCTCCTACGAGCAGTACTTC
CASSDRRISYEQYF
>TRBV4-1|TRBJ1-1|NA|NA
TGCGCCAGCAGCCAGATATTCTCCGTGACACCGAACACTGAAGCTTTCTTT
CASSQIFSVTPNTEAFF
>TRBV7-2|TRBJ1-1|NA|NA
TGTGCCAGCAGCTTAGTTGGGGGGGGAGCGACTGAAGCTTTCTTT
CASSLVGGGATEAFF
>TRBV5-1|TRBJ1-6|TRBD1|once
TGCGCCAGCAGCTTGGCGGGACAGGGGGCGATGAGTTCACCCCTCCACTTT
CASSLAGQGAMSSPLHF
>TRBV19|TRBJ1-6|NA|NA
TGTGCCAGTAATGACCTAGCGAGCTCCTATAATTCACCCCTCCACTTT
CASNDLASSYNSPLHF
>TRBV19|TRBJ1-6|NA|NA
TGTGCCAGTAGTGAGGATAATTCACCCCTCCACTTT
CASSEDNSPLHF
>TRBV18|TRBJ1-5|NA|NA
TGTGCCAGCTCACCATTCAGCGCGGGTCTCAATCAGCCCCAGCATTTT
CASSPFSAGLNQPQHF
>TRBV30|TRBJ2-7|NA|NA
TGTGCCTGGAGTGTATCCAGGTACAGCTACGAGCAGTACTTC
CAWSVSRYSYEQYF
>TRBV7-9|TRBJ1-1|TRBD1|once
TGTGCCAGCAGCTTATTCGACAGGGAGAAAGCTTTCTTT
CASSLFDREKAFF
>TRBV18|TRBJ1-2|TRBD1|NA
TGTGCCAGCTCACCCCTAGCCCAACAGGGGCTTCGGACTAACTATGGCTACACCTTC
CASSPLAQQGLRTNYGYTF
>TRBV24-1|TRBJ2-5|NA|NA
TGTGCCACCAGTGCCGTCCCGGGAGGGGGCGGGGAGACCCAGTACTTC
CATSAVPGGGGETQYF
>TRBV2|TRBJ1-1|NA|NA
TGTGCCAGCAGTGCGGACAGCACGAACACTGAAGCTTTCTTT
CASSADSTNTEAFF
>TRBV9|TRBJ2-7|NA|NA
TGTGCCAGCAGCGTAGTTGGGTACGAGCAGTACTTC
CASSVVGYEQYF
>TRBV7-2|TRBJ2-3|TRBD2|NA
TGTGCCAGCACCTATAGCGGGATCAATACGCAGTATTTT
CASTYSGINTQYF
>TRBV6-5|TRBJ1-2|NA|medium-sized
TGTGCCAGCAGCCCAGAGATGGGAATGGGCTATGGCTACACCTTC
CASSPEMGMGYGYTF
>TRBV19|TRBJ2-3|TRBD1|NA
TGTGCCAGTTCCTACAGGGGACCCACAAATACGCAGTATTTT
CASSYRGPTNTQYF
>TRBV27|TRBJ2-7|TRBD2|NA
TGTGCCAGCAGCCCTCGAGGGACTAGCGGGGCAGCCTACGAGCAGTACTTC
CASSPRGTSGAAYEQYF
>TRBV4-1|TRBJ2-7|NA|NA
TGCGCCAGCAGCCAAGTGGGACCCCTCTACGAGCAGTACTTC
CASSQVGPLYEQYF
>TRBV4-3|TRBJ2-2|NA|NA
TGCGCCAGCAGCCAAGACAAACGGGCGAACACCGGGGAGCTGTTTTTT
CASSQDKRANTGELFF
>TRBV18|TRBJ1-3|NA|NA
TGTGCCAGCTCACCACCGGGATCGGCAGGAAACACCATATATTTT
CASSPPGSAGNTIYF
>TRBV30|TRBJ2-7|TRBD1|once
TGTGCCTGGAGTGCCCGGACAGGGCGTATCTACGAGCAGTACTTC
CAWSARTGRIYEQYF
>TRBV10-2|TRBJ1-1|NA|NA
TGCGCCAGCAATCGACAGAACACTGAAGCTTTCTTT
CASNRQNTEAFF